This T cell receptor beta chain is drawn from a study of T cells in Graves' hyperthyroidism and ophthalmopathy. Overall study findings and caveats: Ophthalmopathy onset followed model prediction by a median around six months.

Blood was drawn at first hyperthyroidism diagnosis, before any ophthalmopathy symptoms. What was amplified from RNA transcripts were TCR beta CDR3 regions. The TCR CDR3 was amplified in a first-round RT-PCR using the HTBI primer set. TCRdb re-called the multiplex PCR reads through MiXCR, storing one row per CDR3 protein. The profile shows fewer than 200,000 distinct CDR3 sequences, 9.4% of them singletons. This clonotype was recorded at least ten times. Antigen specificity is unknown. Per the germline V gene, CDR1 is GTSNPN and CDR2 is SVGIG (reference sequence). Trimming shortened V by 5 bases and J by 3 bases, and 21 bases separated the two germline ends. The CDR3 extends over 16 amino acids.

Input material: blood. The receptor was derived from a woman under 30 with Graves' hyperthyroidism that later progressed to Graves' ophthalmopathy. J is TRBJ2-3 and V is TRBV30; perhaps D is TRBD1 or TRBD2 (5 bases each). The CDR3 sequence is CAWDPGTNRRTDTQYF. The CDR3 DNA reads TGTGCCTGGGACCCCGGGACCAACCGGCGAACAGATACGCAGTATTTT.